Listed here are 26 T cell receptor beta chains from one sample, sequenced in a study of blood T cell repertoires in COVID-19. TCRdb keeps only in-frame clones here, not all; method: immunoSEQ multiplex PCR. In the table there are roughly 73,000 clones, around 86% of which are singletons. Sequenced material: peripheral blood. Source of these receptors: a woman aged 80 or over with active or convalescent COVID-19.

For this clone: Because the CDR3 is missing its conserved closing phenylalanine or tryptophan, this is likely a read error. It is unclear where the CDR3 begins or ends on the DNA, so no DNA is shown, and the CDR3 is as TCRdb lists it. The chain recombines TRBV7-2 with TRBJ2-3; the table's D gene call, TRBD2, was not cross checked with the DNA. Germline V gives CDR1 SGHTA, CDR2 FQGNSA. Inclusive of both ends, the CDR3 amounts to 15 amino acids. CDR3 loop: CASSLSLAGGTTSSL.

The V and J genes are TRBV25-1 and TRBJ1-1; the match to TRBD1 covers 11 bases. Germline-derived CDR1 and CDR2 are MGHDK and SYGVNS. The V gene end was trimmed by 9 bases and the J gene end by 3 bases; junction bases not matched to a gene: 3. The CDR3 sequence is 13 residues long. CDR3: CASRTGGDTEAFF. The DNA of the CDR3 is TGTGCCAGTAGGACAGGGGGCGACACTGAAGCTTTCTTT.

This clone has only a few counts. V usage is TRBV6-2 or TRBV6-3 and J usage is TRBJ2-5; no clear D gene. This CDR3 comprises 15 residues. Per germline, CDR1 MNHEY and CDR2 SVGEGT. V dropped 5 bases and J dropped 3 bases, with 16 bases sitting between them. Written as DNA, the CDR3 is TGTGCCAGCAGTCCCTCCCGGGTTCCAAAAGAGACCCAGTACTTC. It is translated as CASSPSRVPKETQYF.

The chain couples TRBV5-6 to TRBJ2-5; a possible D gene is TRBD2 (6 bases). The V and J ends lost 3 bases and 3 bases respectively, with 15 bases between them. The CDR3 contains 15 residues. In germline, CDR1 is SGHDT, CDR2 YYEEEE. CDR3 nucleotide sequence: TGTGCCAGCAGCTCCCCTGGCGGGGCCGAAGAGACCCAGTACTTC. Protein product: CASSSPGGAEETQYF.

V usage is TRBV7-2 and J usage is TRBJ1-6; D unresolved. The V end lost 7 bases, the J end lost 9 bases, and 22 bases lay between the germline ends. This CDR3 has 16 residues. The germline V gene has CDR1 SGHTA and CDR2 FQGNSA. CDR3 protein: CASKRETWREGSPLHF. In nucleotides, the CDR3 is TGTGCCAGCAAAAGGGAAACCTGGAGGGAGGGTTCACCCCTCCACTTT.

The rearrangement joins TRBV5-6 to TRBJ2-3; 7 nucleotides line up with TRBD1. This CDR3 comprises 14 residues. The V segment lost 4 bases and the J segment 3 bases; nucleotides outside the gene matches: 5. Germline CDR1 is SGHDT and CDR2 is YYEEEE. The CDR3 reads CASSPRGSTDTQYF. As DNA, the CDR3 is TGTGCCAGCAGCCCCAGGGGGAGTACAGATACGCAGTATTTT.

This clone showed up just a few times. The genes are TRBV5-1 and TRBJ1-2, with D uncertain. V dropped 0 bases and J dropped 3 bases, with 9 bases sitting between them. This CDR3 contains 14 residues. Germline CDR1 and CDR2: SGHRS and YFSETQ. CDR3 in DNA: TGCGCCAGCAGCTTGGCCCGCGCGGACTATGGCTACACCTTC. This codes for CASSLARADYGYTF.

The chain couples TRBV12-3 or TRBV12-4 to TRBJ1-4; no reliable D call. V was clipped by 6 bases and J by 7 bases, with 9 bases between them. The CDR3 totals 12 residues. In nucleotides, the CDR3 is TGTGCCAGCAGGACCCAGGCTGAAAAACTGTTTTTT. Protein: CASRTQAEKLFF.

V and J are TRBV6-5 and TRBJ2-2, with 7 bases that match TRBD2. Looked up from germline, CDR1 is MNHEY and CDR2 is SVGAGI. The CDR3 totals 14 residues. After removal of 8 bases from V and 4 bases from J, the junction contained 7 bases not matched to a gene. The CDR3 loop reads CASRLAFITGELFF. The CDR3 coding sequence is TGTGCCAGCCGACTAGCATTCATCACCGGGGAGCTGTTTTTT.

The rearrangement links TRBV3-1 (or the pseudogene TRBV3-2) to TRBJ1-4; D is ambiguous. This CDR3 region has 17 residues. Germline V CDR1 and CDR2: LGHDT, YNNKEL (reference sequence). V dropped 0 bases and J dropped 3 bases, with 14 bases sitting between them. CDR3 region: CASSQDLRTRANEKLFF. The DNA of the CDR3 is TGTGCCAGCAGCCAAGATCTTCGGACTAGGGCTAATGAAAAACTGTTTTTT.

The chain carries TRBV18 and TRBJ1-5; D unclear. There are 14 residues in the CDR3. Trimming shortened V by 3 bases and J by 4 bases, and 10 bases separated the two germline ends. CDR1 and CDR2 from the germline V gene are KGHSH and LQKENI. The CDR3, as DNA: TGTGCCAGCTCACCCGATACGGGTAATCAGCCCCAGCATTTT. It is translated as CASSPDTGNQPQHF. Full variable domain (remainder filled in from reference TRBV18 and TRBJ1-5): NAGVMQNPRHLVRRRGQEARLRCSPMKGHSHVYWYRQLPEEGLKFMVYLQKENIIDESGMPKERFSAEFPKEGPSILRIQQVVRGDSAAYFCASSPDTGNQPQHFGDGTRLSIL.

V and J are TRBV5-1 and TRBJ2-7, with TRBD2 matching 7 bases. CDR1 and CDR2 from the germline V gene are SGHRS and YFSETQ. V dropped 2 bases and J dropped 7; count of bases not matched to a gene: 12. The length of the CDR3 is 15 residues. In DNA form, the CDR3 reads TGCGCCAGCAGCTTAGCCTGGGGGGGTCGAGGTGAGCAGTACTTC. It translates to CASSLAWGGRGEQYF. The full variable domain, with the rest looked up from reference TRBV5-1 and TRBJ2-7, is KAGVTQTPRYLIKTRGQQVTLSCSPISGHRSVSWYQQTPGQGLQFLFEYFSETQRNKGNFPGRFSGRQFSNSRSEMNVSTLELGDSALYLCASSLAWGGRGEQYFGPGTRLTVT.

The rearrangement joins TRBV7-9 to TRBJ1-2, with unresolved D. Germline CDR1 is SEHNR and CDR2 is FQNEAQ (reference sequence). The CDR3 runs to 16 residues. V lost 1 base, J lost 7 bases, and 19 bases lay in between. CDR3: CASSLGPLEDLGGYTF. The CDR3 region has the DNA TGTGCCAGCAGCTTAGGGCCCCTAGAGGATTTGGGTGGCTACACCTTC.

The chain carries TRBV30 and TRBJ1-5; a weak D match, TRBD1 (5 bases). Germline CDR1 is GTSNPN and CDR2 is SVGIG (reference sequence). V lost 0 bases, J lost 6 bases, and 12 bases lay in between. CDR3 size: 14 residues. CDR3 in DNA: TGTGCCTGGAGTGTTGCTCAGGGAAGTCAGCCCCAGCATTTT. Its translation: CAWSVAQGSQPQHF. Together with reference TRBV30 and TRBJ1-5, the CDR3 gives the full variable domain: SQTIHQWPATLVQPVGSPLSLECTVEGTSNPNLYWYRQAAGRGLQLLFYSVGIGQISSEVPQNLSASRPQDRQFILSSKKLLLSDSGFYLCAWSVAQGSQPQHFGDGTRLSIL.

This clone was seen more than once but under ten times. The chain recombines TRBV19 with TRBJ1-2; D gene ambiguous. Per germline, CDR1 LNHDA and CDR2 SQIVND (reference sequence). The length of the CDR3 is 12 residues. This chain's CDR3 is CVSGASNYGYTF. The CDR3 nucleotides are TGTGTTAGTGGTGCCTCTAACTATGGCTACACCTTC.

This clone was observed a handful of times. The chain couples TRBV10-3 to TRBJ1-6, with 8 nucleotides matching TRBD1. V lost 2 bases, J lost 12 bases, and 6 bases stayed unmatched. Germline assignment: CDR1 ENHRY and CDR2 SYGVKD. The CDR3 is 14 amino acids. CDR3 sequence reads: CAISEPGGTGPLHF. The CDR3 DNA sequence: TGTGCCATCAGTGAGCCCGGGGGGACAGGACCCCTCCACTTT.

The chain uses TRBV29-1 and TRBJ1-1; TRBD1 aligns across 7 bases. Trimming took 6 bases from V and 0 from J; bases not matched to a gene: 4. Looked up from germline, CDR1 is SQVTM and CDR2 is ANQGSEA. The CDR3 consists of 13 residues. In DNA form, the CDR3 reads TGCAGCGTGCGGGGACAGTTGAACACTGAAGCTTTCTTT. This translates into CSVRGQLNTEAFF.

The chain is built from TRBV6-6 and TRBJ1-3; 9 bases are shared with TRBD1. The CDR3 covers 17 residues. Trimming at V came to 5 bases and at J to 0 bases, leaving 8 bases not matched to a gene. Germline V gives CDR1 MNHNY, CDR2 SVGAGI (reference sequence). The CDR3 spells CASSHPGQGLSGNTIYF. The CDR3 DNA reads TGTGCCAGCAGTCATCCGGGACAGGGACTCTCTGGAAACACCATATATTTT.

The rearrangement links TRBV29-1 to TRBJ1-1; maybe TRBD1 (6 bases). The CDR3 runs 13 residues. The V end lost 4 bases, the J end lost 6 bases, and 15 bases lay between the germline ends. CDR1 is SQVTM and CDR2 is ANQGSEA in the germline V gene. CDR3 protein: CSVVRGGPPEAFF. The CDR3 DNA follows: TGCAGCGTTGTCAGGGGCGGGCCTCCTGAAGCTTTCTTT.

The V call is TRBV5-6, the J call TRBJ2-5; a possible D gene is TRBD1 (8 bases). The CDR3 spans 16 residues. Germline CDR1 SGHDT, CDR2 YYEEEE. The V end was cut by 4 bases, the J end by 4 bases, with 20 bases between. The DNA for the CDR3 is TGTGCCAGCAGCCCGGGGGCGGACAGGGAGGGAGAGACCCAGTACTTC. It codes for CASSPGADREGETQYF.

This chain links TRBV30 with TRBJ1-2; 9 nucleotides match TRBD1. V dropped 1 base and J dropped 5; count of bases not matched to a gene: 14. Germline lookup yields CDR1 GTSNPN and CDR2 SVGIG (reference sequence). The CDR3 is 17 residues long. CDR3 sequence reads: CAWSGSQVQTGGYGYTF. The CDR3 nucleotides are TGTGCCTGGAGTGGGTCCCAGGTTCAGACAGGGGGGTATGGCTACACCTTC.

The J gene is TRBJ1-2, the V gene TRBV28; TRBD1 aligns across 9 bases. With 4 bases clipped from V and 4 bases from J, the junction kept 7 bases outside the gene matches. This CDR3 region has 15 residues. Germline CDR1 and CDR2: MDHEN and SYDVKM. The CDR3 region is CASSSDRGYIYGYTF. CDR3 nucleotides: TGTGCCAGCAGTTCGGACAGGGGCTACATCTATGGCTACACCTTC.

The V gene is TRBV9, the J gene TRBJ1-4; a possible D gene is TRBD1 (5 bases). Germline CDR1 is SGDLS and CDR2 is YYNGEE. The CDR3 length is 14 residues. Trimming took off 2 bases at V and 11 bases at J, with 16 bases between the two ends. CDR3 sequence: CASSVFPGLGKLFF. The CDR3 region has the DNA TGTGCCAGCAGCGTTTTCCCAGGGTTGGGGAAACTGTTTTTT.

As to this clone: Sequence at one end of the junction differs from germline and may be a read error. The V call is TRBV6-1, the J call TRBJ2-7; no reliable D call. CDR3 length: 13 residues. Germline V gene sequence: CDR1 MNHNS, CDR2 SASEGT. The CDR3 DNA sequence: TGTGCCAGCAGTGATGGTCACTCCGACGAGCAGTACTTC. It specifies CASSDGHSDEQYF.

V gene TRBV11-2 combines with J gene TRBJ2-1; the D gene is possibly TRBD2 (7 bases). There are 14 residues in the CDR3. Looked up from germline, CDR1 is SGHAT and CDR2 is FQNNGV. Between the trimmed V and J ends, which lost 1 base and 8 bases, there was a span of 12 bases. Written as DNA, the CDR3 is TGTGCCAGCAGCTTAGGGGGGGGCCCGGATGAGCAGTTCTTC. As protein: CASSLGGGPDEQFF.

This sequence joins TRBV24-1 and TRBJ2-2; TRBD2 might be the D (7 bases). Germline V gives CDR1 KGHDR, CDR2 SFDVKD. This CDR3 contains 15 residues. Trimming left V 3 bases short and J 6 bases short, with 13 bases between. CDR3 sequence: CATSDTQGGPGELFF. Written as DNA, the CDR3 is TGTGCCACCAGTGATACACAGGGAGGGCCCGGGGAGCTGTTTTTT.